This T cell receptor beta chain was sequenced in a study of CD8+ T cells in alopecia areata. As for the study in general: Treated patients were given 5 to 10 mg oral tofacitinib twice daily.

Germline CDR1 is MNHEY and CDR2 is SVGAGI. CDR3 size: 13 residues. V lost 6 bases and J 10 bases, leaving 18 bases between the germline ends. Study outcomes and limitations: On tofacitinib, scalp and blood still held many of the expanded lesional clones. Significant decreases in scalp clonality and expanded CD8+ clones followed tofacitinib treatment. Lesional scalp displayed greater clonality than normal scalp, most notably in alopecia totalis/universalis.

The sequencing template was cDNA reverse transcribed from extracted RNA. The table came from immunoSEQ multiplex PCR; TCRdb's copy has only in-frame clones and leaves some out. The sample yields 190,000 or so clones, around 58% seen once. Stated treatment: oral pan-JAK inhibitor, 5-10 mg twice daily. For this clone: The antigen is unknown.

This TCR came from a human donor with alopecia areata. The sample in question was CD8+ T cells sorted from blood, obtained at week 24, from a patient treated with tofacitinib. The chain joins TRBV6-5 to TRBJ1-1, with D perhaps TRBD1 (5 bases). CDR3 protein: CASSKNFRARAFF. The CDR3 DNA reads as TGTGCCAGCAGCAAAAACTTCAGGGCGAGAGCTTTCTTT.